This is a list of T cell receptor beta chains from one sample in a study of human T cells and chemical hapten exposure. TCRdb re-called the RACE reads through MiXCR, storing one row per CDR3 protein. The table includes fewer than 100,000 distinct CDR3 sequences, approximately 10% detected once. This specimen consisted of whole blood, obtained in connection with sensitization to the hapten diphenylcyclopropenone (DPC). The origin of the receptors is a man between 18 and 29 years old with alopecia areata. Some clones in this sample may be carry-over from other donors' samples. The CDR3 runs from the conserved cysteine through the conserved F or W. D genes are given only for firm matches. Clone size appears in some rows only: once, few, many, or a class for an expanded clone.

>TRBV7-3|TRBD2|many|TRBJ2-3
TGTGCCAGCAGCCCTAGAGAGCGGGGGATCACAGATACGCAGTATTTT
CASSPRERGITDTQYF
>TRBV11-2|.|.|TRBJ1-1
TGTGCCAGCAGGCCCCTGAGGACTGAAGCTTTCTTT
CASRPLRTEAFF
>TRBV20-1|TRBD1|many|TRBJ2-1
TGCAGTGCTTTACAGGGGGCCTCCTACAATGAGCAGTTCTTC
CSALQGASYNEQFF
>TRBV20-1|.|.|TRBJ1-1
TGCAGTACTAAGCCCGGTGGCGGCACTGAAGCTTTCTTT
CSTKPGGGTEAFF
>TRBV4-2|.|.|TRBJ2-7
TGTGCCAGCAGCCAAGAACGAGGGGGGCCTTACGAGCAGTACTTC
CASSQERGGPYEQYF
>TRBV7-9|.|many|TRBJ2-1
TGTGCCAGCAGCTTAGAATGGCAGTTCTTC
CASSLEWQFF
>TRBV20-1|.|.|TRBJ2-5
TGCAGTGCTAGGGGGGACCTTTCCACCCAAGAGACCCAGTACTTC
CSARGDLSTQETQYF
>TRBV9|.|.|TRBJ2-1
TGTGCCAGCAGCGTAGGGGGAGGGACAGGTTTTTACAATGAGCAGTTCTTC
CASSVGGGTGFYNEQFF
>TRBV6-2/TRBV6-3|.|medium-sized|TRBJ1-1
TGTGCCAGCAGTCGGACAGCTTTGAGGGCTTTCTTT
CASSRTALRAFF
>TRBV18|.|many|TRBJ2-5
TGTGCCAGCTTATCCGGGAACAAAGAGACCCAGTACTTC
CASLSGNKETQYF
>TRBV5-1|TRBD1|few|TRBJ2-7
TGCGCCAGCAGCTCAGGACAGGGCTATCGCTACGAGCAGTACTTC
CASSSGQGYRYEQYF
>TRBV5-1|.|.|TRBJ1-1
TGCGCCAGCAGCCTACCCTATGCTACTGAAGCTTTCTTT
CASSLPYATEAFF
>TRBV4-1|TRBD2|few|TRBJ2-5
TGCGCCAGCAGCCATTTCTCCGGGACTAGTGAGACCCAGTACTTC
CASSHFSGTSETQYF
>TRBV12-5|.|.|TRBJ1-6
TGTGCTAGTGGTGATACTTTGAGCTCCTATAATTCACCCCTCCACTTT
CASGDTLSSYNSPLHF
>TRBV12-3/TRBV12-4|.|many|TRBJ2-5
TGTGCCAGCAGTCCAGACAGACAGAGACATCTAGAGACCCAGTACTTC
CASSPDRQRHLETQYF
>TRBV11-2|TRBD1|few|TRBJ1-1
TGTGCCAGCGGGGGGACAGGGATGAACACTGAAGCTTTCTTT
CASGGTGMNTEAFF
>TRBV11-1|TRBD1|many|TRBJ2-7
TGTGCCAGCAGCCCAGGTTTCTGGGACAGGGTAAAGTACGAGCAGTACTTC
CASSPGFWDRVKYEQYF
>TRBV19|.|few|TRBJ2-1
TGTGCCAGTAGTAATATCTGGATCTACAATGAGCAGTTCTTC
CASSNIWIYNEQFF
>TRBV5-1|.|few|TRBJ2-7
TGCGCCAGCAGCTCAGATAACCCCCCCTACGAGCAGTACTTC
CASSSDNPPYEQYF
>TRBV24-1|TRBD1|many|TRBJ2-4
TGTGCCACCAGTGAATCGGGACAGGCTCGCATTCAGTACTTC
CATSESGQARIQYF
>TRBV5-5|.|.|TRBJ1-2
TGTGCCAGCAGCTTCGGCGCTCCGACTAACTATGGCTACACCTTC
CASSFGAPTNYGYTF
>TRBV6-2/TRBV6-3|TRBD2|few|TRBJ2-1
TGTGCCAGCAGAGGGACTAGCGGGGGGTTTAGCTCCTACAATGAGCAGTTCTTC
CASRGTSGGFSSYNEQFF
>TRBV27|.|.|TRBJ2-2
TGTGCCAGCAGTTTTTCCAGTTTTGGACGAAAGCTGTTTTTT
CASSFSSFGRKLFF
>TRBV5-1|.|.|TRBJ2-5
TGCGCCAGCAGCTTGGGCGGAGGGTTAGAGACCCAGTACTTC
CASSLGGGLETQYF
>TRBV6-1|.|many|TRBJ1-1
TGTGCCAGCAGTGGGGGGCCAGTTACTGAAGCTTTCTTT
CASSGGPVTEAFF
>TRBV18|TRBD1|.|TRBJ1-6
TGTGCCAGCTCACCGGGACAGGGCCTTTCACCCCTCCACTTT
CASSPGQGLSPLHF
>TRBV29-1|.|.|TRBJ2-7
TGCAGCGTTGTTTTGGCAGGGCGGGTGACCTACGAGCAGTACTTC
CSVVLAGRVTYEQYF
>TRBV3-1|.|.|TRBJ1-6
TGTGCCAGCAGCCAAGGGCTGGGGGACAAGAATTCACCCCTCCACTTT
CASSQGLGDKNSPLHF
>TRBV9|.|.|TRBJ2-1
TGTGCCAGCAGCCCCTCCCTAGCTTCCTACAATGAGCAGTTCTTC
CASSPSLASYNEQFF
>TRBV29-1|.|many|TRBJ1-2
TGCAGCGTCCCTCTCTTAGCTAACTATGGCTACACCTTC
CSVPLLANYGYTF
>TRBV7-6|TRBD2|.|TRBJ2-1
TGTGCCAGCAGTTTTACCGGGACTAGCGGGGGGAGCTCCTACAATGAGCAGTTCTTC
CASSFTGTSGGSSYNEQFF
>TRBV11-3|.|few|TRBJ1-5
TGTGCCAGCAGCTTAACGACAGCAGGGGCGCTAATGAAACGCGGTCAAACTAGCAATCAGCCCCAGCATTTT
CASSLTTAGALMKRGQTSNQPQHF
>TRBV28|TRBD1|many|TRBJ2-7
TGTGCCAGCAGTTTACAATCAGGGGGAAGCTCCTACGAGCAGTACTTC
CASSLQSGGSSYEQYF
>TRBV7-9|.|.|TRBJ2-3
TGTGCCAGCAGCCCGGGATCTAGCACAGATACGCAGTATTTT
CASSPGSSTDTQYF
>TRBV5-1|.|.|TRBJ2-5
TGCGCCAGCAGCCCGGGACTGACGGAGACCCAGTACTTC
CASSPGLTETQYF
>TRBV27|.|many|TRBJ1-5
TGTGCCAGCAGTCAAAACGCATGGGGGGCGGTTCAGCCCCAGCATTTT
CASSQNAWGAVQPQHF
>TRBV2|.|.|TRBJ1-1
TGTGCCAGCACAGCTTTGAACACTGAAGCTTTCTTT
CASTALNTEAFF
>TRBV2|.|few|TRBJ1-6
TGTGCCAGCAGTGAAGCGCTGTGGGGAGATGGTTCACCCCTCCACTTT
CASSEALWGDGSPLHF
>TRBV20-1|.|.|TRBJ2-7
TGCAGTGCTGGAGACAGTCGTCTCTACTACGAGCAGTACTTC
CSAGDSRLYYEQYF
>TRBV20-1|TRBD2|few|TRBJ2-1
TGCAGAGCCTCAGCGGGGGGGCCCAGTGAGCAGTTCTTC
CRASAGGPSEQFF